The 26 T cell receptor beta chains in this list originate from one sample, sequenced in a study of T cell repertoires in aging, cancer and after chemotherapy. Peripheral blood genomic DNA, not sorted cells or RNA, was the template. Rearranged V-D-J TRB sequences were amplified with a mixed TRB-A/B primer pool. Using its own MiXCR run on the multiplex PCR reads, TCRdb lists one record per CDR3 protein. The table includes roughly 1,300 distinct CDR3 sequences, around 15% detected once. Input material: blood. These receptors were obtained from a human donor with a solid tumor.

The CDR3 DNA reads as TGTGCCAGCAGCTTCCGGACGATTGCAATAAATGAGCAGTTCTTC. It is translated as CASSFRTIAINEQFF. The rearrangement links TRBV7-9 to TRBJ2-1; D unclear. This CDR3 has 15 amino acids. Germline-derived CDR1 and CDR2 are SEHNR and FQNEAQ (reference sequence). V dropped 3 bases and J dropped 7 bases, with 16 bases sitting between them.

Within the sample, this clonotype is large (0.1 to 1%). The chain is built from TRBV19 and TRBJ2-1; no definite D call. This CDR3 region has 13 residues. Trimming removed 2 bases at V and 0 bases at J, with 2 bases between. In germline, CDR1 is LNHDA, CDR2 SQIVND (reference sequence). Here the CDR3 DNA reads TGTGCCAGTAGTATAAGCTCCTACAATGAGCAGTTCTTC. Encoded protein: CASSISSYNEQFF.

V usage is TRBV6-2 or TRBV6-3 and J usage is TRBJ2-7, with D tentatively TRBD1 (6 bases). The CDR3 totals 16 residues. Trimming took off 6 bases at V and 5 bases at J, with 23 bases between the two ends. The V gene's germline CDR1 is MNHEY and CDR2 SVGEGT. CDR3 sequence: CASRAAEISRGNEQYF. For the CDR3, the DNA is TGTGCCAGCAGGGCCGCCGAAATTAGCAGGGGAAACGAGCAGTACTTC.

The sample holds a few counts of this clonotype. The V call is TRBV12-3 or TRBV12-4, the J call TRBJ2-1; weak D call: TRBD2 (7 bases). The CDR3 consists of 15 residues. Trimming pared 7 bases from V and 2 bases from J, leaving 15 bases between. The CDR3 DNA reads TGTGCCAGCACCAAGGGGGGGAGGGCCTACAATGAGCAGTTCTTC. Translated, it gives CASTKGGRAYNEQFF.

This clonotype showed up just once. CDR3 sequence (DNA): TGCGCCAGCAGCTTGACTAGCGGGGGCCGGGAAGAGACCCAGTACTTC. Its protein is CASSLTSGGREETQYF. This rearrangement joins TRBV5-1 to TRBJ2-5; 11 bases match TRBD2. V trimming: 1 base; J trimming: 3 bases; junction bases outside the gene matches: 5. In germline, CDR1 is SGHRS, CDR2 YFSETQ. This CDR3 comprises 16 residues. Looking up the rest from reference TRBV5-1 and TRBJ2-5 gives the full variable domain: KAGVTQTPRYLIKTRGQQVTLSCSPISGHRSVSWYQQTPGQGLQFLFEYFSETQRNKGNFPGRFSGRQFSNSRSEMNVSTLELGDSALYLCASSLTSGGREETQYFGPGTRLLVL.

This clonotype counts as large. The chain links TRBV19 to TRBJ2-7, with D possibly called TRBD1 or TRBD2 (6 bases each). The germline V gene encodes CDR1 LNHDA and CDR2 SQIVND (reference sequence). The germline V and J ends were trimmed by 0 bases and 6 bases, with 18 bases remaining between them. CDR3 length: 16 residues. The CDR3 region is CASSIERGQDPIEQYF. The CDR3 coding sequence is TGTGCCAGTAGTATAGAACGGGGGCAGGACCCGATCGAGCAGTACTTC.

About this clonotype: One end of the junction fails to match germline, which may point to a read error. The CDR3 DNA reads TGTGACAGTAGTGTTTTGTTTGGTATGAACACTGAAGCTTTCTTT. It codes for CDSSVLFGMNTEAFF. The chain combines TRBV19 with TRBJ1-1; no reliable D call. Per germline, CDR1 LNHDA and CDR2 SQIVND (reference sequence). This CDR3 is built from 15 residues.

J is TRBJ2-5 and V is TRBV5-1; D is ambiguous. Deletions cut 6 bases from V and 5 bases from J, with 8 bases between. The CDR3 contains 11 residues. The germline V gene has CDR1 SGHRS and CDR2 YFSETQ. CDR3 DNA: TGCGCCAGCACCTTCCAGGAGACCCAGTACTTC. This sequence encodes CASTFQETQYF.

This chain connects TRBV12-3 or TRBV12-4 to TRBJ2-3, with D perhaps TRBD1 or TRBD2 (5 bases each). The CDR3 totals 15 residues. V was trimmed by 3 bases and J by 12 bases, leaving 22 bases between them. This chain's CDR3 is CASSLVAGPMRGQYF. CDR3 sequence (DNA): TGTGCCAGCAGTTTGGTAGCAGGGCCGATGAGGGGTCAGTATTTT.

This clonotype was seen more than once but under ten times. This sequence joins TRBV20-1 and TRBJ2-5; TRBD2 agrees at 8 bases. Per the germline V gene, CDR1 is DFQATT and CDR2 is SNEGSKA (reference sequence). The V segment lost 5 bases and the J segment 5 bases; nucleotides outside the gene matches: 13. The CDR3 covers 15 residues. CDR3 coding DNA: TGCAGTGCTGCACTCTCCGGGACTAGTAGGGAGACCCAGTACTTC. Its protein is CSAALSGTSRETQYF.

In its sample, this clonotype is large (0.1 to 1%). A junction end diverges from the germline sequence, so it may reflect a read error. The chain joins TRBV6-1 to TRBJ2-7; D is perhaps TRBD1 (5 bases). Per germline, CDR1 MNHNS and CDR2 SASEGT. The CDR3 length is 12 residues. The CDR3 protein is CASCDSTYEQYF. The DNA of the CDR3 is TGTGCCAGCTGTGACAGCACCTACGAGCAGTACTTC.

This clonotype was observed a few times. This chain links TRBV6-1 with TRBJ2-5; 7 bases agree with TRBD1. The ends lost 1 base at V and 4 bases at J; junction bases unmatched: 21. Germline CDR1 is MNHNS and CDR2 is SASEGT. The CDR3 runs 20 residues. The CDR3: CASSEEGTVRVGGRSETQYF. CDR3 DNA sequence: TGTGCCAGCAGTGAAGAGGGGACAGTGAGGGTTGGGGGTAGGTCAGAGACCCAGTACTTC.

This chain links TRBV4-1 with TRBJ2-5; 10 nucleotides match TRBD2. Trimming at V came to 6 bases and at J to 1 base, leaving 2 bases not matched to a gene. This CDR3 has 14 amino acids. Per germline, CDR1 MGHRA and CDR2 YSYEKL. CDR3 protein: CASSVAGGQETQYF. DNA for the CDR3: TGCGCCAGCAGTGTAGCGGGGGGCCAAGAGACCCAGTACTTC.

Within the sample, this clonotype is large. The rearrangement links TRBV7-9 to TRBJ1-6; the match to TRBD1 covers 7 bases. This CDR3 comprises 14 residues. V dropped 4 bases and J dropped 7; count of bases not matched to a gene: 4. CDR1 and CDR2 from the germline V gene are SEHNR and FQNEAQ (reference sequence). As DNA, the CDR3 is TGTGCCAGCAGCTCCGGACAGGCAAATTCACCCCTCCACTTT. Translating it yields CASSSGQANSPLHF.

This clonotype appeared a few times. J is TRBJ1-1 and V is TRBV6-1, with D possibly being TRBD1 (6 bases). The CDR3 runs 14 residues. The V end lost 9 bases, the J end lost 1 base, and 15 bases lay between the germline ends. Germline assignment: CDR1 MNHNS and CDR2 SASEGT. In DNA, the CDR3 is TGTGCCAGTCAAATCACGGGGGCGAACACTGAAGCTTTCTTT. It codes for CASQITGANTEAFF.

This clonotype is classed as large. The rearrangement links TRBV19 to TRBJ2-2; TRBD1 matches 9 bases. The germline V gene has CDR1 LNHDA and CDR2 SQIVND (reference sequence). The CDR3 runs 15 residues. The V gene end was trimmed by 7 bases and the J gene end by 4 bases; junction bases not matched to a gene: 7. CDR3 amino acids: CASIRQGVGTGELFF. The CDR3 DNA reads TGTGCCAGTATTCGACAGGGGGTTGGCACCGGGGAGCTGTTTTTT.

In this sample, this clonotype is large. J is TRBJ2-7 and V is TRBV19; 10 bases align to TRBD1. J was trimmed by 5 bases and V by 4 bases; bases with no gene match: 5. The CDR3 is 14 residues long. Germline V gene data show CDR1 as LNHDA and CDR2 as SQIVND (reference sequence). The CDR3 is CASSTRQGANEQYF. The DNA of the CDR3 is TGTGCCAGTAGTACTCGACAGGGGGCGAACGAGCAGTACTTC.

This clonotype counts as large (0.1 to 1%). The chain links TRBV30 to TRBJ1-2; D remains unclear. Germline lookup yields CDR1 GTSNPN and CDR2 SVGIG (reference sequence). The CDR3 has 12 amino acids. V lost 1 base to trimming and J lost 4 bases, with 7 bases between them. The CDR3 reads CAWSGQRYGYTF. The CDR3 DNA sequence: TGTGCCTGGAGTGGTCAGCGCTATGGCTACACCTTC.

The CDR3 spells CASSLTGGMSGAFF. As DNA, the CDR3 is TGTGCCAGCAGTTTAACAGGCGGAATGTCGGGAGCTTTCTTT. V and J are TRBV27 and TRBJ1-1; D possibly corresponds to TRBD1 (5 bases). Trimming removed 2 bases from V and 10 bases from J, with 17 bases in between. Germline CDR1 is MNHEY and CDR2 is SMNVEV (reference sequence). This CDR3 is built from 14 residues.

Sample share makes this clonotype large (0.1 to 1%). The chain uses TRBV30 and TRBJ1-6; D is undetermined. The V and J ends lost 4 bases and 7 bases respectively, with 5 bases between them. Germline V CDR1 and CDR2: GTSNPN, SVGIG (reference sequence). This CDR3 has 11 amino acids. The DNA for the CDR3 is TGTGCCTGGAATAGCAATTCACCCCTCCACTTT. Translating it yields CAWNSNSPLHF.

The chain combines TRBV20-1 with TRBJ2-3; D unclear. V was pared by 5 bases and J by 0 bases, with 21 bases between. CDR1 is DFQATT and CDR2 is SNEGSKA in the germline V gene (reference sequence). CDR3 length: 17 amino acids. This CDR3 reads CSAPWGSPRFSTDTQYF. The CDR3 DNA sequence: TGCAGTGCTCCCTGGGGTAGCCCACGATTTAGCACAGATACGCAGTATTTT.

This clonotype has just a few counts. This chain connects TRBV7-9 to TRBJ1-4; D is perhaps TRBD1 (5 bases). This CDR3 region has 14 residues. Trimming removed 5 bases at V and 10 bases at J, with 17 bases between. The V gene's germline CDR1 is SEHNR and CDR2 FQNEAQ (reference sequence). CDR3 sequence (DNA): TGTGCCAGCAGCCAGACGGGGGACTTGGGAAAACTGTTTTTT. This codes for CASSQTGDLGKLFF.

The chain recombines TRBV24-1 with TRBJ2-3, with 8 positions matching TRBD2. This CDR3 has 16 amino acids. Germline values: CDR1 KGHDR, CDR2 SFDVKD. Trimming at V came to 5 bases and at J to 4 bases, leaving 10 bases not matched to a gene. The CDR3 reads CATSASGGRGADTQYF. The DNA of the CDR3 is TGTGCCACCAGTGCCTCGGGGGGGCGGGGGGCAGATACGCAGTATTTT.

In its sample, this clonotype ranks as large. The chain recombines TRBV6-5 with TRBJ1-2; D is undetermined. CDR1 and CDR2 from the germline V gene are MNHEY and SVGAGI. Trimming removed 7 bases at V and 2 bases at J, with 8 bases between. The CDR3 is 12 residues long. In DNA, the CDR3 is TGTGCCAGCACTGACGGCAACTATGGCTACACCTTC. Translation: CASTDGNYGYTF.

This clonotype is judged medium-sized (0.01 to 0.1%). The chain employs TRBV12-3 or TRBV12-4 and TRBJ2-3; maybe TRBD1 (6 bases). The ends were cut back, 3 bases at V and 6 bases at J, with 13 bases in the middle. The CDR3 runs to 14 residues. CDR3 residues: CASSLVQGSDTQYF. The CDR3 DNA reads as TGTGCCAGCAGTTTGGTACAGGGTTCCGATACGCAGTATTTT.

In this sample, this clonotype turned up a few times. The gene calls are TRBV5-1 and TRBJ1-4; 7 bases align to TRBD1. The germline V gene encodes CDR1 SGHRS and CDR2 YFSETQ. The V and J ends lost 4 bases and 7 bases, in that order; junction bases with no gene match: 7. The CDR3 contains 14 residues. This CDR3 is CASSQGDGVEKLFF. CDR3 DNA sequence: TGCGCCAGCAGCCAGGGGGACGGGGTTGAAAAACTGTTTTTT. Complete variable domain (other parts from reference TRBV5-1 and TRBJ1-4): KAGVTQTPRYLIKTRGQQVTLSCSPISGHRSVSWYQQTPGQGLQFLFEYFSETQRNKGNFPGRFSGRQFSNSRSEMNVSTLELGDSALYLCASSQGDGVEKLFFGSGTQLSVL.